A single sample gave rise to the 18 T cell receptor beta chains below, sequenced in a study of blood T cell repertoires in COVID-19 (dated by TCRdb to the early 2020s). Library prep was done by the immunoSEQ multiplex PCR assay. As stored in TCRdb, this immuneACCESS dataset retains in-frame rearrangements with V and J assigned. A fraction of the clones does not appear; measured against another copy, unresolved V genes explain less than half of the discrepancy, and the remainder lacks a known reason. The sample includes some 160,000 clones, with about 80% observed a single time. The ten largest clones take up around 17% of the sample. Sequencing input: PBMCs or T cells enriched from blood (not recorded which). Every receptor here comes from a woman between 70 and 85 years old in a cohort exposed to, infected with or recovered from COVID-19 (not recorded which).

This chain joins TRBV21-1 and TRBJ2-7; TRBD2 was called by the table and not checked on the DNA. TRBV21-1 is shown as a pseudogene. This CDR3 spans 15 amino acids. The CDR3 reads CASSKGRERHYEQYF. In nucleotides, the CDR3 is TGTGCCAGCAGCAAAGGAAGGGAGAGGCACTACGAGCAGTACTTC.

With respect to this clone: Sequence at one end of the junction differs from germline and may be a read error. The gene calls are TRBV7-9 and TRBJ2-7, with 10 bases lining up with TRBD1. CDR1 and CDR2 (germline): SEHNR, FQNEAQ (reference sequence). The length of the CDR3 is 12 residues. The CDR3 loop reads CASSNLPGQGNF. The DNA of the CDR3 is TGTGCCAGCAGCAACCTACCGGGACAGGGGAATTTC.

The chain carries TRBV5-1 and TRBJ2-5; a weak D match, TRBD2 (7 bases). The V gene's germline CDR1 is SGHRS and CDR2 YFSETQ. The CDR3 runs to 17 residues. The V end lost 1 base, the J end lost 5 bases, and 21 bases lay between the germline ends. The CDR3 reads CASSLSGGVVRSETQYF. As DNA, the CDR3 is TGCGCCAGCAGCTTGTCGGGGGGCGTGGTCCGGTCCGAGACCCAGTACTTC.

This clone was recorded only once. The chain carries TRBV15 and TRBJ1-2; D not resolved. Trimming took off 3 bases at V and 8 bases at J, with 10 bases between the two ends. The CDR3 runs to 12 residues. Germline assignment: CDR1 LNHNV and CDR2 YYDKDF (reference sequence). This CDR3 reads CATSSGSRGYTF. The CDR3 nucleotides read TGTGCCACCAGCAGTGGGTCGAGGGGCTACACCTTC.

This rearrangement joins TRBV28 to TRBJ1-4; D unclear. V lost 5 bases and J lost 0, with 10 bases in between. This CDR3 spans 15 amino acids. Looked up from germline, CDR1 is MDHEN and CDR2 is SYDVKM. The chain's CDR3 is CASSVFGATNEKLFF. CDR3 bases: TGTGCCAGCAGTGTGTTCGGAGCAACTAATGAAAAACTGTTTTTT.

This clone was counted a few times. The chain uses TRBV28 and TRBJ1-4; tentative D call: TRBD1 (5 bases). Germline CDR1 and CDR2: MDHEN and SYDVKM. The CDR3 covers 14 residues. Trimming shortened V by 5 bases and J by 6 bases, and 13 bases separated the two germline ends. The chain's CDR3 is CASSLVGLYEKLFF. DNA of the CDR3: TGTGCCAGCAGTCTAGTGGGACTTTATGAAAAACTGTTTTTT.

The chain links TRBV30 to TRBJ1-1; the D gene is possibly TRBD1 (5 bases). V lost 8 bases and J lost 1, with 14 bases in between. Germline V gene data show CDR1 as GTSNPN and CDR2 as SVGIG (reference sequence). The CDR3 extends over 13 amino acids. CDR3 protein: CARGPGGNTEAFF. In nucleotides, the CDR3 is TGTGCCCGAGGGCCGGGGGGGAACACTGAAGCTTTCTTT.

The chain joins TRBV18 to TRBJ1-1, with a tentative D call TRBD1 (5 bases). V lost 0 bases to trimming and J lost 1 base, with 9 bases between them. This CDR3 is built from 15 residues. Germline V gene data show CDR1 as KGHSH and CDR2 as LQKENI. The CDR3 nucleotides read TGTGCCAGCTCACCACCGGACAAAAGGAACACTGAAGCTTTCTTT. Its translation is CASSPPDKRNTEAFF.

The chain uses TRBV18 and TRBJ2-7, with 16 bases matching TRBD2. CDR3 length: 16 residues. With V trimmed by 3 bases and J by 6 bases, 5 bases remained unmatched. Germline CDR1 is KGHSH and CDR2 is LQKENI. The CDR3 bases are TGTGCCAGCTCACCGGGACTAGCGGGAGGGCCGGGCGAGCAGTACTTC. Protein sequence: CASSPGLAGGPGEQYF.

V is TRBV9 and J is TRBJ1-1, with TRBD1 matching over 8 bases. Germline CDR1 is SGDLS and CDR2 is YYNGEE. Trimming took 3 bases from V and 4 from J; bases not matched to a gene: 8. The CDR3 has 15 residues. Here the CDR3 reads CASSAGGTGGTEAFF. CDR3 sequence (DNA): TGTGCCAGCAGCGCGGGGGGAACAGGGGGCACTGAAGCTTTCTTT.

The genes are TRBV14 and TRBJ2-7; D is unresolved. The V gene's germline CDR1 is SGHDN and CDR2 FVKESK. The CDR3 is made up of 14 amino acids. The germline V and J ends were trimmed by 3 bases and 2 bases, with 11 bases remaining between them. CDR3 nucleotide sequence: TGTGCCAGCAGCCATTTGACTGATACCTACGAGCAGTACTTC. Translation gives CASSHLTDTYEQYF.

The chain has TRBV18 and TRBJ1-4; 9 positions agree with TRBD1. CDR3 length: 15 residues. J gave up 10 bases and V 2 bases, and 8 bases lay outside the gene matches. The germline CDR1 and CDR2 sequences are KGHSH and LQKENI. In nucleotides, the CDR3 is TGTGCCAGCTCACCAAGGACAGGGGATGAGGGAAAACTGTTTTTT. This encodes CASSPRTGDEGKLFF.

This clone was seen a few times. The gene calls are TRBV5-1 and TRBJ2-7; 7 bases fit TRBD1. The V gene's germline CDR1 is SGHRS and CDR2 YFSETQ. The V gene end was trimmed by 3 bases and the J gene end by 7 bases; junction bases not matched to a gene: 10. This CDR3 comprises 14 residues. The CDR3 nucleotides read TGCGCCAGCAGCTCGACAGGGTCTCTGCGAGAGCAGTACTTC. It is translated as CASSSTGSLREQYF.

The chain links TRBV7-9 to TRBJ2-5; TRBD2 is a possible D gene (6 bases). CDR3 length equals 15 residues. The V gene lost 5 bases and the J gene lost 2 bases, with 15 bases spanning the gap. Germline CDR1 and CDR2: SEHNR and FQNEAQ (reference sequence). The DNA for the CDR3 is TGTGCCAGCAGCCGACGGGGGAGTTGGCAAGAGACCCAGTACTTC. Its translation is CASSRRGSWQETQYF.

The V call is TRBV15, the J call TRBJ1-4, with no clear D. V was trimmed by 0 bases and J by 4 bases, leaving 6 bases between them. The CDR3 totals 14 residues. In germline, CDR1 is LNHNV, CDR2 YYDKDF (reference sequence). CDR3 region: CATSRDRGNEKLFF. CDR3 in DNA: TGTGCCACCAGCAGAGATCGGGGTAATGAAAAACTGTTTTTT.

This chain connects TRBV5-1 to TRBJ1-1, with no clear D. CDR1 is SGHRS, CDR2 YFSETQ, per germline. The CDR3 is made up of 14 amino acids. V was cut by 1 base and J by 2 bases, with 9 bases left in between. The CDR3 loop is CASSLSRPNTEAFF. The CDR3 DNA follows: TGCGCCAGCAGCTTGAGCAGGCCTAACACTGAAGCTTTCTTT.

This chain connects TRBV10-3 to TRBJ2-1; perhaps TRBD2 as D (5 bases). Trimming cost V 8 bases and J 3 bases, with 11 bases left between them. The CDR3 runs to 13 residues. Per germline, CDR1 ENHRY and CDR2 SYGVKD. The CDR3 DNA is TGTGCCATCCAGGAGGACGTCTACAATGAGCAGTTCTTC. Translation gives CAIQEDVYNEQFF.

The J gene is TRBJ2-7, the V gene TRBV7-2; 11 bases fit TRBD2. CDR3 size: 15 residues. Germline-derived CDR1 and CDR2 are SGHTA and FQGNSA. The junction had 5 bases not matched to a gene; V was cut back by 4 bases and J by 3 bases. The CDR3 coding sequence is TGTGCCAGCAGCTGGTTAGCGGGAGGGGACTACGAGCAGTACTTC. Amino acid sequence: CASSWLAGGDYEQYF.